One T cell receptor (beta chain) is described in this entry. What it recognizes is unknown. Per sample, a minimum of 6.5 million PBMCs were isolated. These data belong to a study of blood T cells in healthy people across ages. Study-level results: Diversity figures based on one million T cells were deemed too low. The study could not conclusively compare naive and antigen-experienced cells, given its unsorted PBMCs. Relative to aged donors, long-lived donors carried more naive CD4+ cells and displayed higher diversity.

There are 17 residues in the CDR3. Germline CDR1 LGHDT, CDR2 YNNKEL (reference sequence). Trimming left V 5 bases short and J 3 bases short, with 20 bases between. A sample-barcoded 5' primer and a J-beta primer mix were used in a second PCR of roughly 7 to 11 cycles. MiXCR, run by TCRdb on the 5' RACE reads, gives a single entry per CDR3 protein. This sample has under 1 million distinct CDR3 sequences, with roughly 44% found just once. The gene calls are TRBV3-1 and TRBJ2-1; D might be TRBD1 or TRBD2, each matching 6 bases. This sequence originates from a man aged 60 to 69 in good health. Sequencing used blood. CDR3 loop: CASSGGGRSGFYNEQFF. The CDR3 region has the DNA TGTGCCAGCAGCGGAGGGGGGAGAAGTGGGTTCTACAATGAGCAGTTCTTC.